This T cell receptor (beta chain) derives from a study of vaccination and CD4 T cells after COVID-19. Treatment described: roughly 11-day PBMC culture with coronavirus spike peptide pools or control peptides (ViraFEST assay). Antigen-specific T cells were expanded with peptide pools by ViraFEST, and TCRs were then sequenced. Fresh replacement IL-2 medium substituted for half the medium on days 3 and 7. V was pared by 7 bases and J by 5 bases, with 9 bases of the junction left unmatched. Germline V gene data show CDR1 as SQVTM and CDR2 as ANQGSEA. The CDR3 has 14 residues. As concerns this clonotype: The target antigen is unknown.

Cultured CD4+ T cells had their DNA profiled by the Oncomine TCR Beta short-read assay. Genomic DNA was drawn out of CD4+ T cells grown in culture. TCRdb reprocessed the PCR reads via MiXCR and lists one record per CDR3 protein. The profile shows fewer than 25,000 distinct CDR3 sequences, around 49% of them singletons. This chain joins TRBV29-1 and TRBJ2-1; 9 nucleotides agree with TRBD2. The TCR sequence derives from a human donor who had recovered from COVID-19. Specimen: CD4+ T cells from blood, cultured in vitro. The CDR3 loop reads CSGQSTSGNNEQFF. Written as DNA, the CDR3 is TGCAGCGGACAGTCGACTAGCGGAAACAATGAGCAGTTCTTC.